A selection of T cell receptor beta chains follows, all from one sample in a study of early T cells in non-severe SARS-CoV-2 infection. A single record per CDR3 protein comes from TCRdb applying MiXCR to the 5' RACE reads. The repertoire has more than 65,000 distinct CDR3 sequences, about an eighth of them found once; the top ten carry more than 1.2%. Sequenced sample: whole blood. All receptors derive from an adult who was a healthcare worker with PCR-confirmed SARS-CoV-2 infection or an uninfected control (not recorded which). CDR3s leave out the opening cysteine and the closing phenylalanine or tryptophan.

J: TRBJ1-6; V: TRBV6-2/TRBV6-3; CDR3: ASATVGVSPLH
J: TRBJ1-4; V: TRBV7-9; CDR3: ASSPGTLVSNEKLF
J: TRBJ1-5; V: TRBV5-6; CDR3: ASSLGRADSNQPQH
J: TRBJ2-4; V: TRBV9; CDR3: ASSVGPGAYIQY
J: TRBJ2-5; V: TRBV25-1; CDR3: ASSEDWRTQY
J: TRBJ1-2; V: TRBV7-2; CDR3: ASSSRVWYGYT
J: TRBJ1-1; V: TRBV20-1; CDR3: SAAPTGVKNTEAF
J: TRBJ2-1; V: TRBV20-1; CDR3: SARGGLAGPEQF
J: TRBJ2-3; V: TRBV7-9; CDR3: ASSLATSMDTQY
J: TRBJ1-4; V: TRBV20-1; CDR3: SASGGAGANEKLF
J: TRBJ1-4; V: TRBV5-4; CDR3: ASSFGGQNEKLF
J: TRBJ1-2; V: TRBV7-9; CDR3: ASSPQGIANYGYT
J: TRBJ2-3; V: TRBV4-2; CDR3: ASSQGAQIRKTDTQY
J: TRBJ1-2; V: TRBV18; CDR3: ASSLNRENYGYT
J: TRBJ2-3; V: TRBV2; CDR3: ASRRTGLNHTDTQY
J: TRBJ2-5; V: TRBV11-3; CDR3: ASSLGQALQETQY
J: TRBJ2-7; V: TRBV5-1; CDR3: ASSLNVAGGEQY
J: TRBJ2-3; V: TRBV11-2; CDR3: ASRGTGGITQY
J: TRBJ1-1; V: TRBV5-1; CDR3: ASSLAGQANTEAF
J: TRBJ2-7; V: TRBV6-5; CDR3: ASSYSASGGYEQY
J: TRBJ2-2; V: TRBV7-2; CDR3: ASRPGTSNGELF
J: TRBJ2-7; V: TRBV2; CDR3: ASRGVGTVYEQY
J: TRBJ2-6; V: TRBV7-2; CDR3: ASSSRQARTGANVLT